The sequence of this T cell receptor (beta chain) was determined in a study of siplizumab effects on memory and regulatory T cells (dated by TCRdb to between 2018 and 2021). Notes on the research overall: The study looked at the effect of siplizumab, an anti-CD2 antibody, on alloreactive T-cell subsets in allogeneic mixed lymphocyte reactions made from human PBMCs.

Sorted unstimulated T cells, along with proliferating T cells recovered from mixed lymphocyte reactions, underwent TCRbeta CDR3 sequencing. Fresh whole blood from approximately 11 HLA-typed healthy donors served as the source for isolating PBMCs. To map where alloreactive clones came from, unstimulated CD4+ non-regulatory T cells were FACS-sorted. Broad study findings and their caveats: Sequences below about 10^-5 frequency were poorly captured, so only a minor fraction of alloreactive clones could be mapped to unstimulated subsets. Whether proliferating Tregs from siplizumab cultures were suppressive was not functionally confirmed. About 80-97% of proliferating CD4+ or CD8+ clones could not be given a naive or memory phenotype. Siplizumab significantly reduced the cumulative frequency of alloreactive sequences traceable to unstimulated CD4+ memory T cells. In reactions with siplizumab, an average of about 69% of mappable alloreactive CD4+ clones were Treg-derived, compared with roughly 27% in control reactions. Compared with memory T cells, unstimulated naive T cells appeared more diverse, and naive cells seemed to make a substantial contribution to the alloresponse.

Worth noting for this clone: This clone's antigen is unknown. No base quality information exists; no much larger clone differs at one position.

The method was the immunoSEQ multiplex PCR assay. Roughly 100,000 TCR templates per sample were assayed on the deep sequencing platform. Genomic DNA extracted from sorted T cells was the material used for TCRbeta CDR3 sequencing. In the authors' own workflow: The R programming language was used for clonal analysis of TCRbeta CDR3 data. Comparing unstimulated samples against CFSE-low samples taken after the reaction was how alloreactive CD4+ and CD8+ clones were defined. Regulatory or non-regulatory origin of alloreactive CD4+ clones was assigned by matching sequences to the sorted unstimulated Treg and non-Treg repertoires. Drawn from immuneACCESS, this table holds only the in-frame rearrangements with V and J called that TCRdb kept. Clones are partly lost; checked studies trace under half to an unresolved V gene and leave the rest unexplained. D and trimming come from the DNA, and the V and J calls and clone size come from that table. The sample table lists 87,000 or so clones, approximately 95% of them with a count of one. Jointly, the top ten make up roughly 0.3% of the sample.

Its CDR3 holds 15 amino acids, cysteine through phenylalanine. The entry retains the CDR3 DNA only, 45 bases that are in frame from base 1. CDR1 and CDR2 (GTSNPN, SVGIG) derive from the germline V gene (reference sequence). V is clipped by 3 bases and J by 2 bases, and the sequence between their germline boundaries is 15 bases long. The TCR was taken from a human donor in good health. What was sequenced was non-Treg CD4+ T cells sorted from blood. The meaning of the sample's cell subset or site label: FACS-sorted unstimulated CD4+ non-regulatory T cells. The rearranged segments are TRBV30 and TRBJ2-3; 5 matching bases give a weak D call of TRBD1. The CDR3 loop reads CAWRGKAGNTDTQYF. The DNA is TGTGCCTGGAGAGGGAAGGCAGGGAACACAGATACGCAGTATTTT. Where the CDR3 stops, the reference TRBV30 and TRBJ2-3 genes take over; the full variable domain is SQTIHQWPATLVQPVGSPLSLECTVEGTSNPNLYWYRQAAGRGLQLLFYSVGIGQISSEVPQNLSASRPQDRQFILSSKKLLLSDSGFYLCAWRGKAGNTDTQYFGPGTRLTVL.